The 19 T cell receptor beta chains reported below all come from one sample, sequenced in a study of control samples from healthy donors and cancer patients. The protocol was immunoSEQ multiplex PCR, while the TCRdb copy is restricted to in-frame clones and leaves out a portion. Of more than 35,000 clones listed, less than 95% were seen once; the top ten hold more than 20%. Specimen: blood. The source is a man between 60 and 75 years old in good health.

The rearrangement joins TRBV18 to TRBJ1-5; unclear D gene. The V gene's germline CDR1 is KGHSH and CDR2 LQKENI. The CDR3 has 16 residues. The V end was cut by 6 bases, the J end by 1 base, with 16 bases between. As DNA, the CDR3 is TGTGCCAGCTCGATGTATATGGCGGGAAGCAATCAGCCCCAGCATTTT. As protein: CASSMYMAGSNQPQHF.

The gene calls are TRBV19 and TRBJ2-2; D uncertain. V dropped 5 bases and J dropped 4 bases, with 23 bases sitting between them. The CDR3 is made up of 18 amino acids. Germline V CDR1 and CDR2: LNHDA, SQIVND (reference sequence). CDR3 sequence (DNA): TGTGCCAGTAGTGTGGTGCTAGGGTCACTCAGCTTCACCGGGGAGCTGTTTTTT. It encodes CASSVVLGSLSFTGELFF.

This chain connects TRBV7-9 to TRBJ1-5; the match to TRBD1 covers 10 bases. This CDR3 region has 16 residues. Germline CDR1 SEHNR, CDR2 FQNEAQ (reference sequence). V shed 3 bases and J 2 bases; nucleotides not matched to a gene: 4. CDR3 in amino acids: CASSLGGTGGNQPQHF. CDR3 bases: TGTGCCAGCAGCTTGGGCGGGACAGGGGGCAATCAGCCCCAGCATTTT.

The V and J genes are TRBV29-1 and TRBJ1-6; 8 bases line up with TRBD1. CDR1 SQVTM and CDR2 ANQGSEA come from the germline V gene. V gave up 4 bases and J gave up 8 bases; unmatched junction bases: 4. The CDR3 consists of 13 residues. The CDR3 spells CSVGDRGDSPLHF. CDR3 sequence (DNA): TGCAGCGTTGGTGACAGGGGTGATTCACCCCTCCACTTT.

This clone was counted a single time. V usage is TRBV11-3 and J usage is TRBJ2-1; maybe TRBD2 (6 bases). The CDR3 covers 17 residues. Germline loops: CDR1 SGHNT, CDR2 YENEEA. V lost 4 bases to trimming and J lost 0 bases, with 16 bases between them. The CDR3 reads CASSSRRAGSSYNEQFF. The CDR3 coding sequence is TGTGCCAGCAGCTCCCGAAGGGCGGGGAGCTCCTACAATGAGCAGTTCTTC.

V and J are TRBV3-1 (or the pseudogene TRBV3-2) and TRBJ2-3, with D maybe TRBD1 (6 bases). V dropped 4 bases and J dropped 11 bases, with 19 bases sitting between them. The germline CDR1 and CDR2 sequences are LGHDT and YNNKEL (reference sequence). The CDR3 totals 14 residues. This chain's CDR3 is CASSLNGQPWGQYF. The CDR3 nucleotides are TGTGCCAGCAGCCTAAACGGACAGCCCTGGGGGCAGTATTTT.

This chain uses TRBV18 with TRBJ1-1, with 8 bases that match TRBD1. Germline assignment: CDR1 KGHSH and CDR2 LQKENI. This CDR3 contains 14 residues. V was clipped by 7 bases and J by 2 bases; unmatched bases: 6. The CDR3 loop is CASLAGTGNTEAFF. The DNA for the CDR3 is TGTGCCAGCTTGGCCGGGACAGGAAACACTGAAGCTTTCTTT. Full variable domain (rest looked up from reference TRBV18 and TRBJ1-1): NAGVMQNPRHLVRRRGQEARLRCSPMKGHSHVYWYRQLPEEGLKFMVYLQKENIIDESGMPKERFSAEFPKEGPSILRIQQVVRGDSAAYFCASLAGTGNTEAFFGQGTRLTVV.

V is TRBV24-1 and J is TRBJ2-7; D is uncertain. Trimming removed 3 bases at V and 4 bases at J, with 27 bases between. CDR3 size: 19 residues. Germline V CDR1 and CDR2: KGHDR, SFDVKD. The CDR3 DNA follows: TGTGCCACCAGTGATATCTTCAGATTGGGAACTCGAACCATTTACGAGCAGTACTTC. Protein product: CATSDIFRLGTRTIYEQYF.

This rearrangement joins TRBV7-3 to TRBJ2-1, with 7 bases lining up with TRBD2. From germline, CDR1 is SGHTA and CDR2 FQGTGA. V dropped 0 bases and J dropped 1; count of bases not matched to a gene: 6. The CDR3 consists of 17 residues. DNA of the CDR3: TGTGCCAGCAGCTTAACCCCGAGCGGGACTTCCTACAATGAGCAGTTCTTC. Translated, it gives CASSLTPSGTSYNEQFF.

The chain is built from TRBV3-1 (or the pseudogene TRBV3-2) and TRBJ2-5, with 9 bases aligning to TRBD2. Germline trimming cut 0 bases from V and 5 bases from J; bases unmatched to any gene: 10. The CDR3 consists of 17 residues. From germline, CDR1 is LGHDT and CDR2 YNNKEL (reference sequence). CDR3 amino acids: CASSQEGSGLARETQYF. The CDR3 DNA reads TGTGCCAGCAGCCAAGAGGGGTCGGGACTAGCCCGGGAGACCCAGTACTTC.

This chain links TRBV5-6 with TRBJ1-2; 8 bases line up with TRBD1. V shed 4 bases and J 1 base; nucleotides not matched to a gene: 15. The CDR3 totals 18 residues. Germline CDR1 is SGHDT and CDR2 is YYEEEE. In nucleotides, the CDR3 is TGTGCCAGCAGCGTTGAACGAATATTCGACAGGGGTAACTATGGCTACACCTTC. Its protein product is CASSVERIFDRGNYGYTF. The entire variable domain, with the rest obtained from reference TRBV5-6 and TRBJ1-2, is as follows: DAGVTQSPTHLIKTRGQQVTLRCSPKSGHDTVSWYQQALGQGPQFIFQYYEEEERQRGNFPDRFSGHQFPNYSSELNVNALLLGDSALYLCASSVERIFDRGNYGYTFGSGTRLTVV.

The genes are TRBV24-1 and TRBJ1-2, with 9 positions matching TRBD1. Germline V gives CDR1 KGHDR, CDR2 SFDVKD. The V gene end was trimmed by 2 bases and the J gene end by 4 bases; junction bases not matched to a gene: 4. The length of the CDR3 is 15 residues. The DNA of the CDR3 is TGTGCCACCAGTGATTCACAGGGGGCGGCCTATGGCTACACCTTC. Translation gives CATSDSQGAAYGYTF.

The genes are TRBV27 and TRBJ1-1; D may be TRBD1 (6 bases). The CDR3 has 14 amino acids. V was cut by 6 bases and J by 3 bases, with 14 bases left in between. CDR1 is MNHEY, CDR2 SMNVEV, per germline (reference sequence). In nucleotides, the CDR3 is TGTGCCAGCAGAAGACAGGATAGGGACACTGAAGCTTTCTTT. Amino acid sequence: CASRRQDRDTEAFF.

The chain recombines TRBV10-2 with TRBJ1-1; possible D gene TRBD1, 5 bases. Trimming took 4 bases from V and 3 from J, leaving 15 bases between them. This CDR3 contains 15 residues. Germline loops: CDR1 WSHSY, CDR2 SAAADI. The CDR3 loop reads CASSGWDLTDTEAFF. The CDR3 DNA follows: TGCGCCAGCAGTGGTTGGGACCTTACTGACACTGAAGCTTTCTTT.

This sequence joins TRBV6-5 and TRBJ2-5, with 8 bases aligning to TRBD1. CDR1 MNHEY and CDR2 SVGAGI come from the germline V gene. The CDR3 contains 14 residues. With V trimmed by 6 bases and J by 2 bases, 5 bases remained unmatched. The CDR3 region is CASRAGQEQETQYF. The CDR3 bases are TGTGCCAGCAGGGCGGGACAGGAGCAAGAGACCCAGTACTTC.

The chain links TRBV12-3 or TRBV12-4 to TRBJ1-5; perhaps TRBD1 as D (5 bases). The CDR3 is made up of 11 amino acids. V shed 2 bases and J shed 9 bases, with 5 bases lying between them. CDR3: CASSLRGPQHF. In DNA, the CDR3 is TGTGCCAGCAGTTTAAGGGGGCCCCAGCATTTT.

The rearrangement joins TRBV9 to TRBJ2-3; D call uncertain. The CDR3 consists of 13 residues. Trimming took off 3 bases at V and 5 bases at J, with 10 bases between the two ends. Germline lookup yields CDR1 SGDLS and CDR2 YYNGEE. CDR3 nucleotide sequence: TGTGCCAGCAGCGACTACATGGGAGATACGCAGTATTTT. Protein sequence: CASSDYMGDTQYF.

This clone was counted a single time. The chain joins TRBV19 to TRBJ2-3, with 9 bases that match TRBD2. Trimming at V came to 0 bases and at J to 1 base, leaving 17 bases not matched to a gene. This CDR3 contains 21 residues. Germline assignment: CDR1 LNHDA and CDR2 SQIVND (reference sequence). The CDR3 region has the DNA TGTGCCAGTAGTATAGACCCCCTGAGAGGCGGGAGGGCCCGGGGCACAGATACGCAGTATTTT. It yields the protein CASSIDPLRGGRARGTDTQYF.

This chain connects TRBV20-1 to TRBJ2-1; D unclear. Trimming stripped 6 bases from V and 0 bases from J, with 0 bases between. The CDR3 has 10 residues. The germline gives CDR1 DFQATT, CDR2 SNEGSKA (reference sequence). This CDR3 is CSASYNEQFF. The CDR3 DNA reads TGCAGTGCCTCCTACAATGAGCAGTTCTTC.